Included here is one T cell receptor beta chain sequence, with context. The antigen is undetermined. The sample comes from a study of type 1 and type 2 diabetes patients. Genomic DNA was the PCR template. Amplification of the beta chain CDR3 used 30 forward and 13 reverse multiplex primers. TCRdb reprocessed the multiplex PCR reads with MiXCR, giving one entry per CDR3 protein. The data hold 270,000 or so distinct CDR3 sequences, with around 47% observed a single time. V lost 1 base and J 0 bases, leaving 12 bases between the germline ends. The germline V gene has CDR1 SGHTA and CDR2 FQGNSA. The CDR3 covers 16 residues. Findings of the study overall: Some T1D-only expanded clones might appear in more T2D or control samples. Type 1 diabetes repertoires were significantly less diverse than type 2 diabetes ones.

Sequencing used peripheral blood mononuclear cells (PBMCs). The V call is TRBV7-2, the J call TRBJ2-5; unclear D gene. The sequence derives from a man between 18 and 35 years old with type 2 diabetes. The CDR3 DNA is TGTGCCAGCAGCTTAGGGTCTGTGGGGTACCAAGAGACCCAGTACTTC. This codes for CASSLGSVGYQETQYF.